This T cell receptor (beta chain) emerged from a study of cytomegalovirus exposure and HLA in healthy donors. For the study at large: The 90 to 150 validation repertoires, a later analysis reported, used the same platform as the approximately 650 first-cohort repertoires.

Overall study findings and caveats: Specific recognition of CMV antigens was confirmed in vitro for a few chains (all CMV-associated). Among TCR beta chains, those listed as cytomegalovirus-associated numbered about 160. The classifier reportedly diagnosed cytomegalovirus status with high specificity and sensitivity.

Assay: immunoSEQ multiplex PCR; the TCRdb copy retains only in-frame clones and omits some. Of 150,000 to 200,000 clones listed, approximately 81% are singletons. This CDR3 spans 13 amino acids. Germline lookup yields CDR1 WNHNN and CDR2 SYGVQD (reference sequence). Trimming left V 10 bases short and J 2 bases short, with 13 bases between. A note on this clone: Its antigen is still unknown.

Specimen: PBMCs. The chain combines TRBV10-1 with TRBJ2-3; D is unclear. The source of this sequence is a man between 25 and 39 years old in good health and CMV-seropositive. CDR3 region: CATSVGDTDTQYF. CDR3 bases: TGCGCCACCAGCGTAGGAGACACAGATACGCAGTATTTT.